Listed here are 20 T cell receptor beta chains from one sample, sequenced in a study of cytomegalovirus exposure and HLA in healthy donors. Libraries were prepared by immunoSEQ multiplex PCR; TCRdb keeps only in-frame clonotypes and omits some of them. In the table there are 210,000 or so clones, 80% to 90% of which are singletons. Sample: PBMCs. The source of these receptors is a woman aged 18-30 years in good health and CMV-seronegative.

The CDR3 reads CSVEQAANYGYTF. CDR3 nucleotides: TGCAGCGTTGAGCAGGCTGCTAACTATGGCTACACCTTC. This chain connects TRBV29-1 to TRBJ1-2, with D unresolved. This CDR3 is 13 amino acids long. CDR1 is SQVTM and CDR2 is ANQGSEA in the germline V gene. Trimming shortened V by 3 bases and J by 0 bases, and 8 bases separated the two germline ends.

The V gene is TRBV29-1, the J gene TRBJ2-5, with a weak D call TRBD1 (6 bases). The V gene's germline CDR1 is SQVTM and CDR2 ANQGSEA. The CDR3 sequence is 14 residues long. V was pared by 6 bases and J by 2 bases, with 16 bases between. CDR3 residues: CSVTRTDLQETQYF. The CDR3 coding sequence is TGCAGCGTCACTCGGACAGATTTACAAGAGACCCAGTACTTC.

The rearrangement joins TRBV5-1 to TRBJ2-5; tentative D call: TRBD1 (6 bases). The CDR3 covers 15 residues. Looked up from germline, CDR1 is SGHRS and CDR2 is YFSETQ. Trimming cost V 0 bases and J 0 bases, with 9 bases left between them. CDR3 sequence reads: CASSLVQGYQETQYF. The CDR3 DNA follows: TGCGCCAGCAGCTTGGTGCAGGGGTACCAAGAGACCCAGTACTTC.

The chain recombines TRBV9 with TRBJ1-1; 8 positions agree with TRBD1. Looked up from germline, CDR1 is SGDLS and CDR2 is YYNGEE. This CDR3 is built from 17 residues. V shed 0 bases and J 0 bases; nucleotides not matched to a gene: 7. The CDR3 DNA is TGTGCCAGCAGCGTAGCCCCGGACAGGGAGATGAACACTGAAGCTTTCTTT. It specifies CASSVAPDREMNTEAFF.

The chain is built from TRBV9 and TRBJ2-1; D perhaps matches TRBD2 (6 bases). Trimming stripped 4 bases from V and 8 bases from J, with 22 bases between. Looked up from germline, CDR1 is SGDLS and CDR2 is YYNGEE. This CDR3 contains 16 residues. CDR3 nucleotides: TGTGCCAGCAGCCCCGCGGGATCAGATATGATCCATGAGCAGTTCTTC. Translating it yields CASSPAGSDMIHEQFF.

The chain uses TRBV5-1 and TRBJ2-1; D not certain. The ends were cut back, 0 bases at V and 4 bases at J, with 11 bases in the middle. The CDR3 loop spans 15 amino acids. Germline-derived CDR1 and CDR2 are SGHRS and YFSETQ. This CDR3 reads CASSLEPSTYNEQFF. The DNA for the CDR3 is TGCGCCAGCAGCTTGGAGCCTTCCACTTACAATGAGCAGTTCTTC.

The CDR3 DNA sequence: TGTGCCAGCAGTTTGTGGACAGGGGTTAACACTGAAGCTTTCTTT. Translating it yields CASSLWTGVNTEAFF. The V call is TRBV28, the J call TRBJ1-1, with 9 bases aligning to TRBD1. Germline CDR1 is MDHEN and CDR2 is SYDVKM. The CDR3 spans 15 residues. With V trimmed by 3 bases and J by 2 bases, 4 bases remained unmatched.

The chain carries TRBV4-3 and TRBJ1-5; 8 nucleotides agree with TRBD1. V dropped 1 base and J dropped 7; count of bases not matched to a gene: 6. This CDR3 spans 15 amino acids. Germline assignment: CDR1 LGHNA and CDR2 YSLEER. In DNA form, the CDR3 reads TGCGCCAGCAGCCAAGGAGTGACAGGGGCCCAGCCCCAGCATTTT. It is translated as CASSQGVTGAQPQHF.

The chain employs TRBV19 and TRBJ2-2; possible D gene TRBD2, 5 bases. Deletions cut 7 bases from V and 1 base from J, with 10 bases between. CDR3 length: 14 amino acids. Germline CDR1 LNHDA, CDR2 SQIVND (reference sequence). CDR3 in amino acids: CASNRGGNTGELFF. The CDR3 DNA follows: TGTGCCAGTAACCGCGGAGGGAACACCGGGGAGCTGTTTTTT.

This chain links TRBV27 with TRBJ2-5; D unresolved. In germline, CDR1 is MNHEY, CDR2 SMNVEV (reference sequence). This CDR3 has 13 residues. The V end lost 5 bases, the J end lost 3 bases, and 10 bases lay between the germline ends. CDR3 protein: CASSELRKETQYF. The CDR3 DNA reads TGTGCCAGCAGTGAACTTAGAAAAGAGACCCAGTACTTC.

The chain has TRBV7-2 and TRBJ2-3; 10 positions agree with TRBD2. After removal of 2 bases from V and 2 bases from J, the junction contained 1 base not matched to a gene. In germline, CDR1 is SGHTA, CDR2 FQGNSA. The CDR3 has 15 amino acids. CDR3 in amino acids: CASSLLAGDTDTQYF. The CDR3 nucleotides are TGTGCCAGCAGCTTACTAGCGGGGGACACAGATACGCAGTATTTT.

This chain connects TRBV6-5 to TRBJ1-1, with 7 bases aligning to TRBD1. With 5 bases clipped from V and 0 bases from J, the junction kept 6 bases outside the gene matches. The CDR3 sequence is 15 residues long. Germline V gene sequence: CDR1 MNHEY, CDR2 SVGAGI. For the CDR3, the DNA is TGTGCCAGCAGTCAGCTGGACAGGCTGAACACTGAAGCTTTCTTT. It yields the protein CASSQLDRLNTEAFF.

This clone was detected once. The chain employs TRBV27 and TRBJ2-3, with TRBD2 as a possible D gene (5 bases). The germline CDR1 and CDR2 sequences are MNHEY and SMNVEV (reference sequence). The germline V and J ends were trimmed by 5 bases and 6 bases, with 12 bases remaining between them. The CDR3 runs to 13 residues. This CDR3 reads CASSRAGPDTQYF. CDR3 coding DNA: TGTGCCAGCAGTAGGGCGGGTCCCGATACGCAGTATTTT.

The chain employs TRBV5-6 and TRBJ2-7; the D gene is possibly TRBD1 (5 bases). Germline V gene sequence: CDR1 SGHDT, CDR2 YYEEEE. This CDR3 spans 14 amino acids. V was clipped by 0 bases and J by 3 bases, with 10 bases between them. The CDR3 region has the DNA TGTGCCAGCAGCTTGGGGACAAATAACTACGAGCAGTACTTC. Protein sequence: CASSLGTNNYEQYF. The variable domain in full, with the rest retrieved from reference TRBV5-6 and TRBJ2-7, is DAGVTQSPTHLIKTRGQQVTLRCSPKSGHDTVSWYQQALGQGPQFIFQYYEEEERQRGNFPDRFSGHQFPNYSSELNVNALLLGDSALYLCASSLGTNNYEQYFGPGTRLTVT.

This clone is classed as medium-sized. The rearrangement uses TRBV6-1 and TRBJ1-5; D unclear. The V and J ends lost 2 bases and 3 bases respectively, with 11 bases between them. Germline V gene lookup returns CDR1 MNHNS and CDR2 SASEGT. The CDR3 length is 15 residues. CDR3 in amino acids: CASSEYTENNQPQHF. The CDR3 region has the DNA TGTGCCAGCAGTGAATATACAGAAAACAATCAGCCCCAGCATTTT.

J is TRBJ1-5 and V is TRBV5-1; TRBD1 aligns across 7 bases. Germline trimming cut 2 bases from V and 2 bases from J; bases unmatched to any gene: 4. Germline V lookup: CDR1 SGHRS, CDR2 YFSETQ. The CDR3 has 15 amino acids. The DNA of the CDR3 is TGCGCCAGCAGCTTAACAGGGGATCGCAATCAGCCCCAGCATTTT. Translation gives CASSLTGDRNQPQHF.

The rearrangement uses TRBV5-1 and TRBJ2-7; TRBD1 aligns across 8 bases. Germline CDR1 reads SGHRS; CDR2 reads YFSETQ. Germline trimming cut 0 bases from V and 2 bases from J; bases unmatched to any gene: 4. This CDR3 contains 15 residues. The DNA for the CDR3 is TGCGCCAGCAGCTTGGGGGGACAGGTAACCTACGAGCAGTACTTC. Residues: CASSLGGQVTYEQYF.

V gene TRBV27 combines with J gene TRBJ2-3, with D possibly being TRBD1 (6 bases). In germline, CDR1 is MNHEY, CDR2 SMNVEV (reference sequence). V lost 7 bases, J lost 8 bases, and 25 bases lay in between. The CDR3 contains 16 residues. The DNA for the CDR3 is TGTGCCAGCACCGACGTGGACAGAATTGGAATAGGTACGCAGTATTTT. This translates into CASTDVDRIGIGTQYF.

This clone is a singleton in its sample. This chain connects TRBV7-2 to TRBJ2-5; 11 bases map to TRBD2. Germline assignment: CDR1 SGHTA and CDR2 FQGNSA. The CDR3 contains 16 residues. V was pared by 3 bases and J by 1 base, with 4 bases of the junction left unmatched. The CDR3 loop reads CASSFSLAGGQETQYF. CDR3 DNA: TGTGCCAGCAGCTTTTCCCTAGCGGGAGGCCAAGAGACCCAGTACTTC.

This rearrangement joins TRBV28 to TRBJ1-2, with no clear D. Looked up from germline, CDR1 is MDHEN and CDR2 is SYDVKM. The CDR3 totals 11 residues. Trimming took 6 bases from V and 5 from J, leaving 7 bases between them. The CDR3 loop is CASRQSYGYTF. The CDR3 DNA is TGTGCCAGCAGACAGAGTTATGGCTACACCTTC.